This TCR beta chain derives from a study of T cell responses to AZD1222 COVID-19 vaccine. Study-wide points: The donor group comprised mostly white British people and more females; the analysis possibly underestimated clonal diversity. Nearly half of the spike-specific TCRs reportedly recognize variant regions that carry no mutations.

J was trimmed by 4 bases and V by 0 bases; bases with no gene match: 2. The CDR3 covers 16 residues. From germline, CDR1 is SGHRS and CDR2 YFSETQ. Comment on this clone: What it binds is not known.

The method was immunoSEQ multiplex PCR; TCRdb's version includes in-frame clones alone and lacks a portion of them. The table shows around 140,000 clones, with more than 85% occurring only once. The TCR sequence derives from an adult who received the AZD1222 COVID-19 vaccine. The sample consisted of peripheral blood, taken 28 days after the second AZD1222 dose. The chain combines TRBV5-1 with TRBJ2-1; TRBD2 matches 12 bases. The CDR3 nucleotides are TGCGCCAGCAGCTTGGTCCTAGCGGGAGGGTACAATGAGCAGTTCTTC. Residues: CASSLVLAGGYNEQFF.